This TCR beta chain appears in the sequencing data of a study of somatic mutations in cytotoxic T cells in rheumatoid arthritis. Study-level background: In some cases, T-cell populations stained with V beta antibodies were flow-sorted at nearly 100% purity, and these included V beta1+ cells sequenced for TCRB.

The CDR3 runs to 16 residues. CDR1 and CDR2 (germline): SGDLS, YYNGEE. V shed 7 bases and J shed 4 bases, with 21 bases lying between them. This table comes from immunoSEQ multiplex PCR, and its TCRdb copy is limited to in-frame clones, with some not included. The data show about 25,000 clones, 70% to 80% seen once. As concerns this clone: Its antigen remains unknown.

Study outcomes and limitations: Between rheumatoid arthritis patients and age-matched healthy controls, CD8+ T-cell clonality showed no significant difference. There was no knowledge of the antigen targets of the expanded CD8+ clones.

This receptor was obtained from a woman between 18 and 29 years old in good health. The chain employs TRBV9 and TRBJ1-3, with D possibly being TRBD1 (6 bases). The material sequenced was CD8+ T cells sorted from blood. CDR3 DNA: TGTGCCAGCGGAACAGGGCGGGGGGCAGCCGGAAACACCATATATTTT. It encodes CASGTGRGAAGNTIYF.